The next 29 T cell receptor beta chains were all read from a single sample in a study of T cell responses to AZD1222 COVID-19 vaccine. The table came from immunoSEQ multiplex PCR; TCRdb's copy has only in-frame clones and leaves some out. The sample lists around 170,000 clones, just over 90% occurring once. This specimen consisted of peripheral blood, obtained on day 0 of AZD1222 vaccination. Receptor source: an adult in good health.

V is TRBV10-2 and J is TRBJ1-6; D gene uncertain. This CDR3 is built from 11 residues. Per the germline V gene, CDR1 is WSHSY and CDR2 is SAAADI. With 2 bases removed from V and 7 bases from J, the gap between germline ends came to 0 bases. The CDR3 loop reads CASSENSPLHF. The CDR3 DNA sequence: TGCGCCAGCAGTGAGAATTCACCCCTCCACTTT.

V and J are TRBV20-1 and TRBJ1-2; D is ambiguous. V was clipped by 6 bases and J by 6 bases, with 11 bases between them. Germline V gives CDR1 DFQATT, CDR2 SNEGSKA (reference sequence). The CDR3 runs to 11 residues. The CDR3 DNA reads as TGCAGTGCACCAGACAAGGATGGCTACACCTTC. It yields the protein CSAPDKDGYTF.

The CDR3 region has the DNA TGTGCCAGCAGCCCCGTCCTCAGGGCAGGCGAGCAGTACTTC. It codes for CASSPVLRAGEQYF. The chain uses TRBV5-6 and TRBJ2-7, with D tentatively TRBD1 (5 bases). Germline V gives CDR1 SGHDT, CDR2 YYEEEE. There are 14 residues in the CDR3. V was cut by 4 bases and J by 6 bases, with 17 bases left in between. Based on the CDR3 plus reference TRBV5-6 and TRBJ2-7, the full variable domain is DAGVTQSPTHLIKTRGQQVTLRCSPKSGHDTVSWYQQALGQGPQFIFQYYEEEERQRGNFPDRFSGHQFPNYSSELNVNALLLGDSALYLCASSPVLRAGEQYFGPGTRLTVT.

The rearrangement joins TRBV7-2 to TRBJ1-2, with 7 bases lining up with TRBD1. CDR3 size: 15 residues. V shed 2 bases, J shed 5 bases, and the junction held 8 bases outside the gene matches. CDR1 and CDR2 (germline): SGHTA, FQGNSA. The DNA for the CDR3 is TGTGCCAGCAGCTTAAACCCAGGGGGAGGATATGGCTACACCTTC. Translated: CASSLNPGGGYGYTF. Full variable domain (missing parts from reference TRBV7-2 and TRBJ1-2): GAGVSQSPSNKVTEKGKDVELRCDPISGHTALYWYRQSLGQGLEFLIYFQGNSAPDKSGLPSDRFSAERTGGSVSTLTIQRTQQEDSAVYLCASSLNPGGGYGYTFGSGTRLTVV.

This chain links TRBV9 with TRBJ2-2, with 9 positions matching TRBD2. Germline V CDR1 and CDR2: SGDLS, YYNGEE. The J segment lost 6 bases and the V segment lost 6 bases, leaving 15 bases of the junction unmatched. The CDR3 runs to 17 residues. The CDR3 DNA is TGTGCCAGCACCCCCGCGGCGGGAGGGCTTTTACCCGGGGAGCTGTTTTTT. Its protein product is CASTPAAGGLLPGELFF.

This clone was picked up one time. The chain employs TRBV25-1 and TRBJ1-1; perhaps TRBD1 as D (5 bases). Trimming removed 4 bases at V and 1 base at J, with 10 bases between. Germline CDR1 is MGHDK and CDR2 is SYGVNS. This CDR3 is built from 14 residues. CDR3 in amino acids: CASSARGANTEAFF. The CDR3 DNA reads TGTGCCAGCAGTGCCCGAGGGGCGAACACTGAAGCTTTCTTT.

V and J are TRBV2 and TRBJ1-2; D unresolved. Deletions cut 6 bases from V and 0 bases from J, with 14 bases between. Germline assignment: CDR1 SNHLY and CDR2 FYNNEI. This CDR3 has 15 residues. This chain's CDR3 is CASRDGRKANYGYTF. The CDR3 DNA reads as TGTGCCAGCAGGGATGGCAGGAAAGCTAACTATGGCTACACCTTC. The variable domain in full, completed from reference TRBV2 and TRBJ1-2, reads EPEVTQTPSHQVTQMGQEVILRCVPISNHLYFYWYRQILGQKVEFLVSFYNNEISEKSEIFDDQFSVERPDGSNFTLKIRSTKLEDSAMYFCASRDGRKANYGYTFGSGTRLTVV.

The V call is TRBV4-2, the J call TRBJ2-5, with D perhaps given as TRBD1 or TRBD2 (5 bases each). The V gene lost 0 bases and the J gene lost 1 base, with 12 bases spanning the gap. Germline-derived CDR1 and CDR2 are LGHNA and YNFKEQ. The CDR3 is made up of 16 amino acids. The CDR3 sequence is CASSQDRGRPQETQYF. The CDR3 DNA reads as TGTGCCAGCAGCCAAGATCGGGGACGCCCCCAAGAGACCCAGTACTTC.

The chain joins TRBV3-1 (or the pseudogene TRBV3-2) to TRBJ1-2; no clear D gene. The V gene lost 0 bases and the J gene lost 8 bases, with 7 bases spanning the gap. Germline lookup yields CDR1 LGHDT and CDR2 YNNKEL (reference sequence). The CDR3 runs to 12 residues. CDR3 region: CASSQDQRGYTF. As DNA, the CDR3 is TGTGCCAGCAGCCAAGATCAAAGGGGCTACACCTTC.

V usage is TRBV29-1 and J usage is TRBJ1-1; TRBD1 matches at 9 bases. This CDR3 has 13 residues. J was trimmed by 1 base and V by 7 bases; bases with no gene match: 4. Germline lookup yields CDR1 SQVTM and CDR2 ANQGSEA. In DNA form, the CDR3 reads TGCAGCGGGGGACAGGGAGGGAACACTGAAGCTTTCTTT. Translating it yields CSGGQGGNTEAFF. Full variable domain (outside the CDR3, taken from reference TRBV29-1 and TRBJ1-1): SAVISQKPSRDICQRGTSLTIQCQVDSQVTMMFWYRQQPGQSLTLIATANQGSEATYESGFVIDKFPISRPNLTFSTLTVSNMSPEDSSIYLCSGGQGGNTEAFFGQGTRLTVV.

The chain recombines TRBV2 with TRBJ1-5; tentative D call: TRBD1 (5 bases). This CDR3 region has 13 residues. Germline V lookup: CDR1 SNHLY, CDR2 FYNNEI. The ends were cut back, 6 bases at V and 1 base at J, with 7 bases in the middle. The CDR3 nucleotides are TGTGCCAGCAGGAGACAGAGCAATCAGCCCCAGCATTTT. Amino acids: CASRRQSNQPQHF.

The chain employs TRBV28 and TRBJ2-3; 7 positions agree with TRBD2. CDR3 length: 14 residues. The germline V gene encodes CDR1 MDHEN and CDR2 SYDVKM. V lost 8 bases to trimming and J lost 4 bases; unmatched junction nucleotides: 9. CDR3 amino acids: CASGGGSVADTQYF. Written as DNA, the CDR3 is TGTGCCAGCGGGGGGGGTTCTGTCGCAGATACGCAGTATTTT.

The chain carries TRBV19 and TRBJ2-7, with a weak D call TRBD2 (6 bases). The length of the CDR3 is 13 residues. Trimming cost V 5 bases and J 3 bases, with 11 bases left between them. CDR1 LNHDA and CDR2 SQIVND come from the germline V gene (reference sequence). The chain's CDR3 is CASSPRRDYEQYF. DNA of the CDR3: TGTGCCAGTAGTCCGAGGAGGGACTACGAGCAGTACTTC.

The chain links TRBV6-2 or TRBV6-3 to TRBJ2-1; tentative D call: TRBD1 (5 bases). Per the germline V gene, CDR1 is MNHEY and CDR2 is SVGEGT. CDR3 length equals 15 residues. V gave up 1 base and J gave up 4 bases, with 11 bases separating them. The CDR3: CASSYFRVKYNEQFF. The CDR3 nucleotides are TGTGCCAGCAGTTACTTCAGGGTTAAGTACAATGAGCAGTTCTTC.

This rearrangement joins TRBV3-1 (or the pseudogene TRBV3-2) to TRBJ1-2, with D perhaps matching TRBD1 (6 bases). The ends were cut back, 2 bases at V and 8 bases at J, with 15 bases in the middle. The CDR3 consists of 14 residues. Germline CDR1 and CDR2: LGHDT and YNNKEL (reference sequence). The CDR3 DNA sequence: TGTGCCAGCAGCCAATTGGTACAGGGCCGAGGCTACACCTTC. This codes for CASSQLVQGRGYTF.

V and J are TRBV24-1 and TRBJ2-1; no clear D gene. Germline values: CDR1 KGHDR, CDR2 SFDVKD. The CDR3 length is 12 residues. V shed 6 bases and J shed 6 bases, with 8 bases lying between them. The DNA for the CDR3 is TGTGCCACCAGTAGTTCCAGCAATGAGCAGTTCTTC. Translation gives CATSSSSNEQFF.

The chain combines TRBV2 with TRBJ1-2, with 9 bases fitting TRBD1. The CDR3 totals 14 residues. The germline V gene encodes CDR1 SNHLY and CDR2 FYNNEI. V shed 8 bases and J 4 bases; nucleotides not matched to a gene: 8. The CDR3 bases are TGTGCCAGCGTGGGAACAGGGGGCCCCTATGGCTACACCTTC. It translates to CASVGTGGPYGYTF.

The V call is TRBV6-2 or TRBV6-3, the J call TRBJ2-1; 9 positions agree with TRBD2. The J segment lost 0 bases and the V segment lost 4 bases, leaving 1 base of the junction unmatched. The length of the CDR3 is 15 residues. The germline CDR1 and CDR2 sequences are MNHEY and SVGEGT. The CDR3 sequence is CASSFSGSSYNEQFF. CDR3 coding DNA: TGTGCCAGCAGTTTTAGCGGGAGCTCCTACAATGAGCAGTTCTTC.

In this sample, this clone turned up once. V gene TRBV19 combines with J gene TRBJ1-5, with 7 bases lining up with TRBD1. Germline CDR1 is LNHDA and CDR2 is SQIVND (reference sequence). J gave up 0 bases and V 5 bases, and 7 bases lay outside the gene matches. The CDR3 loop spans 16 amino acids. CDR3 residues: CASSDPGQYSNQPQHF. The CDR3 nucleotides are TGTGCCAGTAGTGATCCGGGACAGTATAGCAATCAGCCCCAGCATTTT.

This rearrangement joins TRBV21-1 to TRBJ1-5; TRBD1 is the table's D call and was not checked against the DNA. TRBV21-1 is designated a pseudogene. The CDR3 consists of 17 residues. The CDR3 nucleotides read TGTGCCAGCAGCAAGGGAACAGGGCTACTTAGCAATCAGCCCCAGCATTTT. Its protein is CASSKGTGLLSNQPQHF.

This sequence joins TRBV5-8 and TRBJ2-6; a possible D gene is TRBD1 (6 bases). The CDR3 extends over 13 amino acids. Germline V gene lookup returns CDR1 SGHTS and CDR2 YDEGEE. Trimming took off 4 bases at V and 5 bases at J, with 7 bases between the two ends. This chain's CDR3 is CASSTGWANVLTF. In DNA form, the CDR3 reads TGTGCCAGCAGCACAGGGTGGGCCAACGTCCTGACTTTC.

The chain couples TRBV28 to TRBJ2-7; perhaps TRBD1 as D (5 bases). This CDR3 has 14 amino acids. The V end lost 8 bases, the J end lost 1 base, and 15 bases lay between the germline ends. Germline V gene lookup returns CDR1 MDHEN and CDR2 SYDVKM. The CDR3 DNA reads as TGTGCCAGCTGCCGACAGAGTGGTTCCTACGAGCAGTACTTC. Amino acids: CASCRQSGSYEQYF.

V usage is TRBV12-3 or TRBV12-4 and J usage is TRBJ1-1; D uncertain. Trimming pared 3 bases from V and 6 bases from J, leaving 8 bases between. This CDR3 is built from 12 residues. The CDR3 sequence is CASSFWASEAFF. Here the CDR3 DNA reads TGTGCCAGCAGTTTCTGGGCGTCTGAAGCTTTCTTT.

This chain links TRBV2 with TRBJ2-2, with TRBD2 matching over 12 bases. The CDR3 consists of 15 residues. Trimming removed 6 bases from V and 3 bases from J; junction bases left unmatched: 2. CDR1 SNHLY and CDR2 FYNNEI come from the germline V gene. The CDR3 loop reads CASRASGGDTGELFF. DNA of the CDR3: TGTGCCAGCAGGGCTAGCGGGGGGGACACCGGGGAGCTGTTTTTT.

The rearrangement uses TRBV18 and TRBJ2-7; 10 bases agree with TRBD2. The CDR3 spans 19 residues. The V gene's germline CDR1 is KGHSH and CDR2 LQKENI. With V trimmed by 6 bases and J by 0 bases, 17 bases remained unmatched. CDR3 nucleotides: TGTGCCAGCTCTCCGAACAGCCCTTGGACTAGCGGTTCCTCCTACGAGCAGTACTTC. Encoded protein: CASSPNSPWTSGSSYEQYF.

This chain links TRBV28 with TRBJ2-7; either TRBD1 or TRBD2 may supply D (5 bases each). Germline CDR1 MDHEN, CDR2 SYDVKM. The CDR3 is 14 residues long. V was pared by 5 bases and J by 5 bases, with 16 bases between. CDR3 in DNA: TGTGCCAGCAGTCAGATCTGGGGGAACCACGAGCAGTACTTC. It codes for CASSQIWGNHEQYF.

The chain recombines TRBV15 with TRBJ1-5; 9 nucleotides align to TRBD1. V dropped 1 base and J dropped 8; count of bases not matched to a gene: 9. The CDR3 length is 16 residues. The V gene's germline CDR1 is LNHNV and CDR2 YYDKDF (reference sequence). This CDR3 is CATSRGPGQGSKPQHF. CDR3 DNA sequence: TGTGCCACCAGCAGAGGGCCGGGACAGGGCAGTAAGCCCCAGCATTTT.

The chain employs TRBV19 and TRBJ2-7, with 9 bases aligning to TRBD1. J gave up 4 bases and V 6 bases, and 7 bases lay outside the gene matches. The CDR3 runs to 14 residues. Looked up from germline, CDR1 is LNHDA and CDR2 is SQIVND (reference sequence). CDR3 protein: CASSRQGERYEQYF. CDR3 bases: TGTGCCAGTAGCCGACAGGGGGAGCGATACGAGCAGTACTTC.

This rearrangement joins TRBV14 to TRBJ2-3; D remains ambiguous. The germline V and J ends were trimmed by 0 bases and 2 bases, with 9 bases remaining between them. The CDR3 sequence is 15 residues long. The germline CDR1 and CDR2 sequences are SGHDN and FVKESK. The CDR3 nucleotides are TGTGCCAGCAGCCAAGATGGCACCTACACAGATACGCAGTATTTT. It encodes CASSQDGTYTDTQYF.